A selection of T cell receptor beta chains follows, all from one sample in a study of blood T cells in healthy people across ages. Using its own MiXCR run on the 5' RACE reads, TCRdb lists one record per CDR3 protein. The top ten hold around a fifth of the sample, which has more than 550,000 distinct CDR3 sequences, 20% to 25% seen once. The material sequenced was blood. These receptor sequences come from a man in his 70s in good health. The CDR3 runs from the conserved cysteine through the conserved F or W. The D gene is left open where the match is weak. Size tells how often a clone was seen (once, few, many) or the class of an expanded clone, and some rows leave it out.

V gene,clone size,J gene,D gene,CDR3 protein,CDR3 DNA
TRBV29-1,-,TRBJ1-2,TRBD1,CSGGTGDNYGYTF,TGCAGCGGTGGGACAGGGGATAACTATGGCTACACCTTC
TRBV6-2/TRBV6-3,-,TRBJ2-5,TRBD2,CASRDILLAGGGETQYF,TGTGCCAGCAGAGACATCCTACTAGCGGGAGGTGGAGAGACCCAGTACTTC
TRBV7-2,-,TRBJ1-2,TRBD1,CASSLGYRGYGYTF,TGTGCCAGCAGCTTAGGGTACAGGGGCTATGGCTACACCTTC
TRBV2,-,TRBJ1-5,-,CASSGDRYSNQPQHF,TGTGCCAGCAGCGGTGACAGGTATAGCAATCAGCCCCAGCATTTT
TRBV6-5,many,TRBJ2-1,-,CASSPSGSYNEQFF,TGTGCCAGCAGTCCAAGCGGATCATACAATGAGCAGTTCTTC
TRBV29-1,many,TRBJ1-2,TRBD1,CSVDFRGNEGYTF,TGCAGCGTTGACTTCAGGGGGAATGAGGGCTACACCTTC
TRBV28,many,TRBJ2-4,-,CASKGNGQNIQYF,TGTGCCAGCAAAGGGAACGGCCAAAACATTCAGTACTTC
TRBV5-1,few,TRBJ2-3,-,CASSLDGGVSTDTQYF,TGCGCCAGCAGCTTGGATGGCGGGGTTAGCACAGATACGCAGTATTTT
TRBV5-1,few,TRBJ2-2,-,CASSQTQGNTGELFF,TGCGCCAGCAGCCAAACGCAGGGCAACACCGGGGAGCTGTTTTTT
TRBV12-3/TRBV12-4,-,TRBJ2-2,TRBD2,CASSFSPAGTGELFF,TGTGCCAGCAGTTTTAGTCCAGCGGGGACCGGGGAGCTGTTTTTT
TRBV12-3/TRBV12-4,few,TRBJ2-2,-,CASSPVGYPGELFF,TGTGCCAGCAGCCCTGTGGGGTACCCCGGGGAGCTGTTTTTT
TRBV25-1,many,TRBJ2-3,-,CASSGLTVRHTQYF,TGTGCCAGCAGTGGCTTGACTGTTCGCCATACGCAGTATTTT
TRBV12-3/TRBV12-4,many,TRBJ1-4,-,CASSLRQNNEKLFF,TGTGCCAGCAGTTTACGACAAAATAATGAAAAACTGTTTTTT
TRBV7-9,few,TRBJ2-1,-,CASSLLVVSSYNEQFF,TGTGCCAGCAGCTTATTAGTTGTCAGCTCCTACAATGAGCAGTTCTTC
TRBV6-5,many,TRBJ2-1,-,CASSYAALMEQFF,TGTGCCAGCAGTTACGCCGCTTTGATGGAGCAGTTCTTC
TRBV7-8,few,TRBJ1-2,-,CASSLGGGSSSNYGYTF,TGTGCCAGCAGCCTCGGGGGGGGTTCATCTTCTAACTATGGCTACACCTTC
TRBV4-1,-,TRBJ2-5,-,CASSQEPSWETQYF,TGCGCCAGCAGCCAAGAGCCTAGCTGGGAGACCCAGTACTTC
TRBV5-5,few,TRBJ2-3,-,CASSFPSISTDTQYF,TGTGCCAGCAGCTTCCCATCGATTAGCACAGATACGCAGTATTTT
TRBV20-1,-,TRBJ1-2,-,CSASLDSYGYTF,TGCAGTGCTTCTTTGGACAGCTATGGCTACACCTTC
TRBV4-1,few,TRBJ2-3,TRBD2,CASSQEGSGRVDTQYF,TGCGCCAGCAGCCAGGAAGGTAGCGGGAGGGTAGATACGCAGTATTTT
TRBV7-9,-,TRBJ1-2,-,CASSPDGGHGYTF,TGTGCCAGCAGCCCGGACGGGGGTCACGGCTACACCTTC
TRBV7-9,-,TRBJ2-7,-,CASSLGSYVQYF,TGTGCCAGCAGCTTGGGGTCATACGTGCAGTACTTC
TRBV29-1,many,TRBJ2-5,-,CSAPGGGTQETQYF,TGCAGCGCCCCTGGTGGGGGTACCCAAGAGACCCAGTACTTC
TRBV6-5,few,TRBJ1-2,-,CASSFDRDFYGYTF,TGTGCCAGCAGTTTCGACCGGGACTTTTATGGCTACACCTTC
TRBV12-3/TRBV12-4,many,TRBJ1-5,TRBD1,CASSPRTGSNQPQHF,TGTGCCAGCAGTCCCCGGACAGGAAGCAATCAGCCCCAGCATTTT
TRBV12-3/TRBV12-4,few,TRBJ1-1,-,CASRFKRNTEAFF,TGTGCCAGCAGATTTAAGAGGAACACTGAAGCTTTCTTT
TRBV27,-,TRBJ2-7,-,CASSLRRSSGAYEQYF,TGTGCCAGCAGTTTACGGAGATCATCAGGGGCCTACGAGCAGTACTTC
TRBV12-3/TRBV12-4,many,TRBJ1-2,-,CASSLRRYGYTF,TGTGCCAGCAGTTTGCGACGGTATGGCTACACCTTC
TRBV2,few,TRBJ2-4,-,CASSEANFKEIQYF,TGTGCCAGCAGTGAAGCGAATTTCAAGGAAATTCAGTACTTC
TRBV7-2,many,TRBJ2-3,TRBD2,CASSPGTTTDTQYF,TGTGCCAGCAGCCCCGGGACTACCACAGATACGCAGTATTTT
TRBV6-1,few,TRBJ2-5,TRBD2,CASSASLAVAQYF,TGTGCCAGCAGTGCATCTCTAGCGGTGGCCCAGTACTTC
TRBV11-2,-,TRBJ2-7,-,CASSLVHYRADEQYF,TGTGCCAGCAGCTTAGTACATTATCGCGCGGACGAGCAGTACTTC
TRBV18,-,TRBJ1-4,-,CASSPPSTNEKLFF,TGTGCCAGCTCACCACCTTCGACTAATGAAAAACTGTTTTTT
TRBV12-1,-,TRBJ2-7,-,CASSLAFTDYSYEQYF,TGTGCCAGCAGCTTGGCCTTTACGGACTACTCCTACGAGCAGTACTTC
TRBV3-1,few,TRBJ1-1,-,CASSQWGLGAEAFF,TGTGCCAGCAGCCAGTGGGGCTTGGGGGCTGAAGCTTTCTTT
TRBV5-6,-,TRBJ2-1,-,CASSQLQGVNNEQFF,TGTGCCAGCAGCCAACTACAAGGAGTTAACAATGAGCAGTTCTTC
TRBV21-1,-,TRBJ1-6,-,CASSKLRTGGSDPYNSPLHF,TGTGCCAGCAGCAAACTAAGGACAGGGGGCTCGGACCCCTATAATTCACCCCTCCACTTT
TRBV2,many,TRBJ2-3,-,CASSSLGTSNTQYF,TGTGCCAGCAGTTCCTTAGGGACGTCTAATACGCAGTATTTT
TRBV7-8,few,TRBJ2-1,TRBD2,CASSFYLSGLGVEQFF,TGTGCCAGCAGCTTTTACCTTTCGGGACTAGGCGTTGAGCAGTTCTTC
TRBV3-1,few,TRBJ2-1,-,CASSQDLVPSPSSYNEQFF,TGTGCCAGCAGCCAAGATTTGGTCCCCAGCCCGAGCTCCTACAATGAGCAGTTCTTC
TRBV6-1,-,TRBJ2-7,TRBD1,CASSEAWTGLYEQYF,TGTGCCAGCAGTGAAGCATGGACAGGACTCTACGAGCAGTACTTC
TRBV3-1,-,TRBJ2-1,TRBD2,CASSQPGLAGGSPNNEQFF,TGTGCCAGCAGCCAGCCGGGACTAGCGGGGGGCTCCCCCAACAATGAGCAGTTCTTC
TRBV7-8,-,TRBJ2-1,-,CASSLALLSEQFF,TGTGCCAGCAGCTTAGCGCTATTAAGTGAGCAGTTCTTC
TRBV6-1,-,TRBJ2-5,TRBD1,CASKDQATGGLETQYF,TGTGCCAGCAAGGATCAAGCGACAGGGGGTTTAGAGACCCAGTACTTC
TRBV7-2,-,TRBJ2-1,-,CASSLDGRRQFF,TGTGCCAGCAGCTTAGATGGTCGTAGGCAGTTCTTC
TRBV5-4,-,TRBJ2-1,TRBD2,CAGSPGLAGDDEQFF,TGTGCCGGCAGCCCGGGACTAGCGGGAGACGATGAGCAGTTCTTC
TRBV12-3/TRBV12-4,-,TRBJ1-1,-,CAGSSPGYANTEAFF,TGTGCCGGCAGTTCCCCGGGGTACGCGAACACTGAAGCTTTCTTT
TRBV20-1,-,TRBJ2-3,-,CSARKEVGTDTQYF,TGCAGTGCTAGGAAGGAGGTGGGGACAGATACGCAGTATTTT
TRBV29-1,-,TRBJ1-2,-,CSVDRVHYGYTF,TGCAGCGTTGACAGGGTGCACTATGGCTACACCTTC
TRBV3-1,few,TRBJ2-1,-,CASSQSGLSNEQFF,TGTGCCAGCAGCCAATCTGGACTATCCAATGAGCAGTTCTTC
TRBV6-2/TRBV6-3,few,TRBJ2-3,-,CASSYERTFTDTQYF,TGTGCCAGCAGTTACGAGCGGACGTTCACAGATACGCAGTATTTT
TRBV24-1,-,TRBJ2-1,-,CATSAGLLYNEQFF,TGTGCCACCAGTGCGGGACTTCTATACAATGAGCAGTTCTTC
TRBV5-5,few,TRBJ2-5,TRBD1,CASSVDRGGETQYF,TGTGCCAGCAGCGTTGACAGGGGCGGAGAGACCCAGTACTTC
TRBV2,-,TRBJ2-2,-,CASSRQSTGELFF,TGTGCCAGCAGTCGGCAAAGCACCGGGGAGCTGTTTTTT